This T cell receptor (beta chain) came from a study of regulatory T cells in long-lasting Graves disease. Study results and caveats: Newly diagnosed Graves' patients exceeded persistent ones in TCR diversity. Shared public clonotypes totalled some 2,500 in persistent patients, compared with roughly 970 in new patients.

On this clonotype: What it binds is unknown.

As for time point: newly diagnosed GD, antithyroid drugs for less than 3 months. The TCR library was prepared using RNA isolated from PBMCs. An endocrinology department in Xi'an, China, recruited the patients. Building the TCR beta libraries relied on iRepertoire HTBI primers, and CDR3 regions underwent Arm-PCR. One entry per CDR3 protein results from TCRdb running MiXCR on the multiplex PCR reads. The sample holds about 540,000 distinct CDR3 sequences; roughly 13% are singletons and the top ten take more than 8.5%. These data are also associated with another study on T cells in Graves' hyperthyroidism and ophthalmopathy. Per that study: The study excluded patients with uncontrolled infection, other autoimmune disease, pregnancy or lactation.

This receptor was taken from a man aged 25-45 years with Graves disease. The sample consisted of peripheral blood mononuclear cells (PBMCs), taken at new diagnosis, from a patient treated with antithyroid drugs.

This CDR3 reads CASSLSGGLAGRRIKFF. CDR3 nucleotide sequence: TGTGCCAGCAGCTTATCGGGAGGTCTAGCGGGCCGTCGCATAAAGTTCTTC. The chain links TRBV7-9 to TRBJ2-1; 8 bases fit TRBD2. The CDR3 is 17 residues long. CDR1 SEHNR and CDR2 FQNEAQ come from the germline V gene (reference sequence). The ends lost 2 bases at V and 14 bases at J; junction bases unmatched: 20.